This passage covers 21 T cell receptor beta chains from one sample sequenced in a study of blood T cell repertoires in COVID-19. Sequencing was performed with immunoSEQ multiplex PCR; in TCRdb, only in-frame clones are kept and a portion is missing. The table shows 55,000 to 75,000 clones, with roughly 86% occurring only once. Input material: peripheral blood. Receptors were obtained from a human donor with active COVID-19. The donor label of this sample is uncertain.

CDR3 sequence: CASKRGERFTDTQYF. The CDR3 DNA reads TGCGCCAGCAAGCGGGGGGAGCGATTCACAGATACGCAGTATTTT. J is TRBJ2-3 and V is TRBV5-1, with 9 nucleotides matching TRBD2. Per germline, CDR1 SGHRS and CDR2 YFSETQ. V shed 6 bases and J 2 bases; nucleotides not matched to a gene: 7. The CDR3 totals 15 residues.

Worth noting for this clone: At one boundary the junction diverges from the germline segment, which might be a read error. The rearrangement uses TRBV13 and TRBJ1-2; TRBD1 matches 10 bases. Germline CDR1 is PRHDT and CDR2 is FYEKMQ (reference sequence). The CDR3 runs to 12 residues. The CDR3 bases are TGTGCCAGCAGCGTCGGGACAGGGGACGTTTTCTTC. This gives the protein CASSVGTGDVFF.

The J gene is TRBJ1-4, the V gene TRBV5-1, with TRBD1 matching 7 bases. The trim removed 4 bases at V and 8 bases at J, leaving 17 bases unmatched. Germline CDR1 is SGHRS and CDR2 is YFSETQ. The CDR3 has 17 amino acids. The CDR3 loop is CASSQGTESDSREKLFF. The CDR3 region has the DNA TGCGCCAGCAGCCAGGGGACAGAGTCAGACTCTCGGGAAAAACTGTTTTTT.

This clone was observed once. This chain connects TRBV13 to TRBJ2-7; D perhaps matches TRBD1 (5 bases). V was shortened by 2 bases and J by 2 bases, with 10 bases between the two germline ends. In germline, CDR1 is PRHDT, CDR2 FYEKMQ (reference sequence). The CDR3 sequence is 14 residues long. In nucleotides, the CDR3 is TGTGCCAGCAGCTTATTTACAGGACCCTACGAGCAGTACTTC. Protein sequence: CASSLFTGPYEQYF.

V gene TRBV11-1 combines with J gene TRBJ2-1, with 7 bases aligning to TRBD1. The CDR3 loop spans 16 amino acids. Losses at the gene ends were 5 bases for V and 9 bases for J; bases not matched to a gene: 16. CDR1 and CDR2 from the germline V gene are SGHAT and FQDESV (reference sequence). CDR3 sequence: CASSPDRDPRNGEQFF. CDR3 nucleotides: TGTGCCAGCAGCCCAGACAGGGATCCCCGAAATGGTGAGCAGTTCTTC.

This chain links TRBV19 with TRBJ1-5; possibly TRBD1 for D (5 bases). Germline assignment: CDR1 LNHDA and CDR2 SQIVND (reference sequence). This CDR3 region has 14 residues. V was clipped by 3 bases and J by 5 bases, with 11 bases between them. DNA of the CDR3: TGTGCCAGTAGTATTTTGGGGGGTGATCAGCCCCAGCATTTT. Translated, it gives CASSILGGDQPQHF.

J is TRBJ2-5 and V is TRBV7-9, with D possibly being TRBD2 (6 bases). Germline V gives CDR1 SEHNR, CDR2 FQNEAQ (reference sequence). CDR3 length equals 18 residues. V was pared by 3 bases and J by 4 bases, with 24 bases between. This CDR3 is CASSLGEADLWAGETQYF. The CDR3 DNA is TGTGCCAGCAGCTTGGGGGAGGCTGACCTCTGGGCGGGAGAGACCCAGTACTTC.

V usage is TRBV28 and J usage is TRBJ1-2; TRBD1 matches at 10 bases. Trimming at V came to 4 bases and at J to 8 bases, leaving 7 bases not matched to a gene. The CDR3 is 14 residues long. CDR1 is MDHEN and CDR2 is SYDVKM in the germline V gene. The CDR3 nucleotides are TGTGCCAGCAGTTCACCGGACAGGGGGTGGGGCTACACCTTC. This sequence encodes CASSSPDRGWGYTF.

V is TRBV10-3 and J is TRBJ2-7; possible D gene TRBD2, 6 bases. The CDR3 loop spans 14 amino acids. The germline V gene encodes CDR1 ENHRY and CDR2 SYGVKD. Trimming removed 10 bases from V and 5 bases from J, with 21 bases in between. The chain's CDR3 is CATGAGTYPDEQYF. CDR3 nucleotides: TGTGCCACCGGAGCCGGGACTTACCCCGACGAGCAGTACTTC.

The chain is built from TRBV11-2 and TRBJ2-3, with a possible D match to TRBD2 (5 bases). The CDR3 covers 16 residues. Trimming stripped 5 bases from V and 2 bases from J, with 17 bases between. Germline values: CDR1 SGHAT, CDR2 FQNNGV. CDR3 region: CASSALGARATDTQYF. The CDR3 coding sequence is TGTGCCAGCAGCGCCTTGGGAGCGAGGGCCACAGATACGCAGTATTTT.

This chain joins TRBV11-2 and TRBJ2-3, with 9 positions matching TRBD2. Looked up from germline, CDR1 is SGHAT and CDR2 is FQNNGV. This CDR3 is 16 amino acids long. Trimming took 5 bases from V and 3 from J; bases not matched to a gene: 9. This chain's CDR3 is CASSPSGGKRTDTQYF. CDR3 sequence (DNA): TGTGCCAGCAGCCCCAGCGGGGGGAAAAGGACAGATACGCAGTATTTT.

J is TRBJ2-3 and V is TRBV9; 12 bases fit TRBD2. Trimming cost V 3 bases and J 8 bases; bases outside gene matches: 7. The CDR3 spans 15 residues. The germline V gene encodes CDR1 SGDLS and CDR2 YYNGEE. In nucleotides, the CDR3 is TGTGCCAGCAGCGCCGGACTAGCGGGAATAGGTACGCAGTATTTT. The encoded protein is CASSAGLAGIGTQYF.

The chain joins TRBV9 to TRBJ1-1, with 7 bases fitting TRBD1. The CDR3 runs to 14 residues. J gave up 7 bases and V 6 bases, and 12 bases lay outside the gene matches. The V gene's germline CDR1 is SGDLS and CDR2 YYNGEE. The DNA for the CDR3 is TGTGCCAGCACCCGAGGTCGAGGGGGCAATGAAGCTTTCTTT. The encoded protein is CASTRGRGGNEAFF.

This clone was observed once. The rearrangement links TRBV9 to TRBJ2-5, with a possible D match to TRBD1 (5 bases). CDR3 size: 15 residues. V was cut by 4 bases and J by 1 base, with 14 bases left in between. Germline-derived CDR1 and CDR2 are SGDLS and YYNGEE. In DNA, the CDR3 is TGTGCCAGCAGCCGACTTGACAGCCGCCAAGAGACCCAGTACTTC. Translation gives CASSRLDSRQETQYF.

The rearrangement links TRBV5-6 to TRBJ1-2; TRBD1 aligns across 10 bases. The CDR3 loop spans 13 amino acids. Looked up from germline, CDR1 is SGHDT and CDR2 is YYEEEE. V lost 4 bases to trimming and J lost 6 bases; unmatched junction nucleotides: 3. The chain's CDR3 is CASSLDRGDGYTF. CDR3 DNA sequence: TGTGCCAGCAGCCTGGACAGGGGGGATGGCTACACCTTC.

In this sample, this clone turned up once. The V call is TRBV6-5, the J call TRBJ2-3; TRBD2 aligns across 8 bases. This CDR3 has 15 residues. V was pared by 6 bases and J by 0 bases, with 5 bases of the junction left unmatched. CDR1 MNHEY and CDR2 SVGAGI come from the germline V gene. The CDR3, as DNA: TGTGCCAGCAGCCGCGGGAGGACTAGCACAGATACGCAGTATTTT. Protein sequence: CASSRGRTSTDTQYF.

The chain joins TRBV29-1 to TRBJ1-3; D perhaps matches TRBD1 (6 bases). The CDR3 is 15 amino acids. V was pared by 4 bases and J by 4 bases, with 17 bases between. Germline V gene data show CDR1 as SQVTM and CDR2 as ANQGSEA. The CDR3 here is CSVAVDRLGGNTIYF. Written as DNA, the CDR3 is TGCAGCGTTGCCGTAGACAGGCTAGGAGGAAACACCATATATTTT.

V gene TRBV15 combines with J gene TRBJ1-1; 7 nucleotides line up with TRBD1. This CDR3 contains 12 residues. V lost 4 bases to trimming and J lost 7 bases; unmatched junction nucleotides: 3. Looked up from germline, CDR1 is LNHNV and CDR2 is YYDKDF (reference sequence). The CDR3, as DNA: TGTGCCACCAGCATAAACAGGGGTGAAGCTTTCTTT. Translating gives CATSINRGEAFF. The variable domain in full, completed from reference TRBV15 and TRBJ1-1, reads DAMVIQNPRYQVTQFGKPVTLSCSQTLNHNVMYWYQQKSSQAPKLLFHYYDKDFNNEADTPDNFQSRRPNTSFCFLDIRSPGLGDTAMYLCATSINRGEAFFGQGTRLTVV.

The chain joins TRBV2 to TRBJ1-2, with D possibly being TRBD1 (5 bases). CDR1 and CDR2 from the germline V gene are SNHLY and FYNNEI. The CDR3 is made up of 11 amino acids. Deletions cut 8 bases from V and 8 bases from J, with 12 bases between. The CDR3 region is CASAQGMGYTF. CDR3 coding DNA: TGTGCCAGCGCGCAGGGTATGGGCTACACCTTC.

The CDR3 sequence is CASSQRFSGSYNEQFF. Written as DNA, the CDR3 is TGTGCCAGCAGCCAGCGTTTTAGCGGGTCCTACAATGAGCAGTTCTTC. This chain links TRBV7-2 with TRBJ2-1; TRBD2 aligns across 7 bases. V trimming: 5 bases; J trimming: 1 base; junction bases outside the gene matches: 8. The CDR3 has 16 residues. CDR1 is SGHTA and CDR2 is FQGNSA in the germline V gene.

This rearrangement joins TRBV27 to TRBJ2-7; weak D call: TRBD1 (5 bases). Germline assignment: CDR1 MNHEY and CDR2 SMNVEV (reference sequence). V lost 3 bases and J 2 bases, leaving 29 bases between the germline ends. The CDR3 covers 20 residues. CDR3 nucleotide sequence: TGTGCCAGCAGTTTCCGGACGTTCAGGGAAAGGGGCGGACCAACCTACGAGCAGTACTTC. Translating gives CASSFRTFRERGGPTYEQYF.